This T cell receptor beta chain came from a study of cytomegalovirus exposure and HLA in healthy donors. Study outcomes and limitations: Later on, an analysis found that several of the most significant clusters appeared to be linked to common viral pathogens, which included parvovirus B19. The later analysis indicated that the majority of CMV-associated TCR beta chains appeared HLA-restricted.

60 Vbeta and 13 Jbeta primers were used in PCR. Produced via immunoSEQ multiplex PCR; TCRdb's table is partial and in-frame only. This listing includes 150,000 or so clones. For this clone: What it recognizes is unknown.

Sequencing input: PBMCs. The source is a middle-aged woman in good health and CMV-seropositive.

The CDR3 sequence: CASSSAGTESTDTQYF. CDR3 nucleotide sequence: TGTGCCAGCAGTTCAGCCGGGACTGAGAGCACAGATACGCAGTATTTT. The rearrangement uses TRBV28 and TRBJ2-3; D is possibly TRBD2 (6 bases). V gave up 4 bases and J gave up 0 bases, with 14 bases separating them. Germline V gene lookup returns CDR1 MDHEN and CDR2 SYDVKM. This CDR3 spans 16 amino acids.